This entry concerns a single T cell receptor beta chain. Its antigen is not identified. Sequencing was performed with immunoSEQ multiplex PCR; in TCRdb, only in-frame clones are kept and a portion is missing. Of fewer than 35,000 clones listed, 94% are singletons. The sample is drawn from a study of PD-1 blockade in classical Hodgkin lymphoma. General observations from the study: The authors have not defined what causes the repertoire differences, possibly disease activity or prior therapy. Relapsed/refractory patients reportedly had the lowest baseline TCR diversity, below newly diagnosed patients, who were below healthy donors.

Time point defined: newly diagnosed, previously untreated cHL patient sample. Comparison PBMCs came from previously untreated, newly diagnosed classical Hodgkin lymphoma patients. The sequence came from a human donor with classical Hodgkin lymphoma. Material: peripheral blood mononuclear cells (PBMCs).

The CDR3 protein is CASSPTYGTGTVYGYTF. CDR3 nucleotides: TGCGCCAGCAGTCCTACTTATGGGACAGGGACAGTCTATGGCTACACCTTC. The chain couples TRBV4-1 to TRBJ1-2; 9 positions match TRBD1. Per the germline V gene, CDR1 is MGHRA and CDR2 is YSYEKL. V was clipped by 6 bases and J by 4 bases; unmatched bases: 15. The CDR3 consists of 17 residues.